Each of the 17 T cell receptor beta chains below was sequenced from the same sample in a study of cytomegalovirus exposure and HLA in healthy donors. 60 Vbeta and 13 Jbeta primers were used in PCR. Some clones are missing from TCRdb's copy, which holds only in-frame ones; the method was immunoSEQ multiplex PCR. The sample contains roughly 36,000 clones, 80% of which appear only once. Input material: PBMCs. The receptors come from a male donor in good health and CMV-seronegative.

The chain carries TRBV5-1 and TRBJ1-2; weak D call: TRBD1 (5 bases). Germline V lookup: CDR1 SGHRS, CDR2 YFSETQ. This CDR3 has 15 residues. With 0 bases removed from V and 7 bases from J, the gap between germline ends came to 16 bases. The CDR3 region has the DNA TGCGCCAGCAGCTTGGCGGCAGGGATCAACGGTGGCTACACCTTC. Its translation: CASSLAAGINGGYTF.

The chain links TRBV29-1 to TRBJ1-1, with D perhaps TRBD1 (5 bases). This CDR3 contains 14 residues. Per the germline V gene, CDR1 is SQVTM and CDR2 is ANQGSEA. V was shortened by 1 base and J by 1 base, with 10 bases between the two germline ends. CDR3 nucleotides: TGCAGCGTTGAAGTGGATCAGGGGAACACTGAAGCTTTCTTT. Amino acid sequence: CSVEVDQGNTEAFF.

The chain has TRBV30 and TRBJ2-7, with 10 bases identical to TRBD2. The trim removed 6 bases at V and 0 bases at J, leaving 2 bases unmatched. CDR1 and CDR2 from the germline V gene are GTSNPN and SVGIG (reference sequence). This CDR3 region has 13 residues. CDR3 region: CACSGRSSYEQYF. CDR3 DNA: TGTGCCTGTAGCGGGAGGAGCTCCTACGAGCAGTACTTC.

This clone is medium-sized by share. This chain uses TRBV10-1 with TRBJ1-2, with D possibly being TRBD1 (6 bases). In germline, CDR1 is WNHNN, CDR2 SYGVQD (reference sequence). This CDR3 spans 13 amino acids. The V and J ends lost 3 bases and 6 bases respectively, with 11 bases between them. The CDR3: CASSENRADGYTF. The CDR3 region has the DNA TGCGCCAGCAGTGAAAACAGGGCCGATGGCTACACCTTC.

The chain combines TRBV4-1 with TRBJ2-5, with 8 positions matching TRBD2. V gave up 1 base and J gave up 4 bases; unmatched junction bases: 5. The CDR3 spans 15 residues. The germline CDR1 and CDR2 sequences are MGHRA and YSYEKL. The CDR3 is CASSQAGGPGETQYF. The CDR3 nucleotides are TGCGCCAGCAGCCAAGCGGGGGGGCCCGGAGAGACCCAGTACTTC.

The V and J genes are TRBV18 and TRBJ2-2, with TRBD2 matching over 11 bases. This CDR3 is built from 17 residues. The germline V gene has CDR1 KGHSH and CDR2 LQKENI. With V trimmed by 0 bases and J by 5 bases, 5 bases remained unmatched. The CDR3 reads CASSPPTSGRGTGELFF. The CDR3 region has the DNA TGTGCCAGCTCACCACCTACTAGCGGGAGAGGTACCGGGGAGCTGTTTTTT.

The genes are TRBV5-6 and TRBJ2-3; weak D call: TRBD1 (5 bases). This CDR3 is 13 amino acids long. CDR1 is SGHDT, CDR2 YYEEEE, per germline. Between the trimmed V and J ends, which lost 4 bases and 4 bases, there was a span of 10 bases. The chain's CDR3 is CASSPWTSDTQYF. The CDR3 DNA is TGTGCCAGCAGCCCATGGACATCAGATACGCAGTATTTT.

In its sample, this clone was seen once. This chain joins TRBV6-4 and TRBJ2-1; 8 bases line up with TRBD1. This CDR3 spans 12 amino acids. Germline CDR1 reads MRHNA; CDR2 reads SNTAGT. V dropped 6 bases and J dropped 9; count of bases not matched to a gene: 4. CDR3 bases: TGTGCCAGCAGCGGACAGGGTGGTGAGCAGTTCTTC. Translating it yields CASSGQGGEQFF.

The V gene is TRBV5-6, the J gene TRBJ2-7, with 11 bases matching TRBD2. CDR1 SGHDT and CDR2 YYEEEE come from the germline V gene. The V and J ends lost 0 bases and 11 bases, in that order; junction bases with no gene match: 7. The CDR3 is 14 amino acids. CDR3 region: CASSLVTSGGGEYF. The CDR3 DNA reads TGTGCCAGCAGCTTGGTTACTAGCGGGGGCGGAGAGTACTTC.

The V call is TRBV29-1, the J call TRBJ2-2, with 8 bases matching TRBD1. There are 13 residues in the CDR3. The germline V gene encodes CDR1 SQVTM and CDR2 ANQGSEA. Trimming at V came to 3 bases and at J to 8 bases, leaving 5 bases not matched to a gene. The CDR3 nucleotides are TGCAGCGTTGACAAAAACAGGGGGGGGGAGCTGTTTTTT. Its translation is CSVDKNRGGELFF.

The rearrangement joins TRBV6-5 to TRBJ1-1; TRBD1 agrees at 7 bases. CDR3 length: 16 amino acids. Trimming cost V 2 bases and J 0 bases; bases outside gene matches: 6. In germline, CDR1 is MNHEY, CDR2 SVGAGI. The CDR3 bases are TGTGCCAGCAGTTACGCACGAACAGGGGTGAACACTGAAGCTTTCTTT. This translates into CASSYARTGVNTEAFF.

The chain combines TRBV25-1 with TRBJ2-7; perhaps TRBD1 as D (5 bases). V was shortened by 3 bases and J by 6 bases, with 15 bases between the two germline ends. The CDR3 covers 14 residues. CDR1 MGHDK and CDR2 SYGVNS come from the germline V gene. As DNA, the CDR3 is TGTGCCAGCAGTGATCGGGCAGGGAAAAGCGAGCAGTACTTC. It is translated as CASSDRAGKSEQYF.

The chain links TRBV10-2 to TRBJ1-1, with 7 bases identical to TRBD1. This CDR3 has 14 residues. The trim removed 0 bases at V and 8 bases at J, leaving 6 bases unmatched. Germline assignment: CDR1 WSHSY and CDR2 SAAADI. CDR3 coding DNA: TGCGCCAGCAGTGAGTCGACCGGGACAGAAGAAGCTTTCTTT. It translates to CASSESTGTEEAFF.

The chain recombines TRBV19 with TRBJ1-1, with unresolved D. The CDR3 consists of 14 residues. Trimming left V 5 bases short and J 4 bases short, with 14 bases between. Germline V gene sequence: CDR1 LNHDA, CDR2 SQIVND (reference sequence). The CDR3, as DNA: TGTGCCAGTAGTCTGATGGCGCGGGGCACTGAAGCTTTCTTT. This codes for CASSLMARGTEAFF.

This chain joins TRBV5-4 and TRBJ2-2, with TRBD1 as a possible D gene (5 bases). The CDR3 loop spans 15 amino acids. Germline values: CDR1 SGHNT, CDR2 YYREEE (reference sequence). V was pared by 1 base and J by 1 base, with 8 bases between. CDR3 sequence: CASSLSRENTGELFF. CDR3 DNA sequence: TGTGCCAGCAGCTTGAGCAGGGAGAACACCGGGGAGCTGTTTTTT.

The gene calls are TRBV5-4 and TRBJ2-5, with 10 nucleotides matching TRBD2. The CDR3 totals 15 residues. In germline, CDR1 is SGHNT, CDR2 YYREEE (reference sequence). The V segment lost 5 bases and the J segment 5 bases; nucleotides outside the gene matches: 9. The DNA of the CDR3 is TGTGCCAGCAGATCTGGGACTAGCGTGAGGGAGACCCAGTACTTC. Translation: CASRSGTSVRETQYF.

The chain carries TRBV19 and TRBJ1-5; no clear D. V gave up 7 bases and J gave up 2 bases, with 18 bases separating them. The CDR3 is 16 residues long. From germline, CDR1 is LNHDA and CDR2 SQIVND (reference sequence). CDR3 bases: TGTGCCAGTACCGAGGGTAGGGCGGAGGGCAATCAGCCCCAGCATTTT. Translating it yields CASTEGRAEGNQPQHF.